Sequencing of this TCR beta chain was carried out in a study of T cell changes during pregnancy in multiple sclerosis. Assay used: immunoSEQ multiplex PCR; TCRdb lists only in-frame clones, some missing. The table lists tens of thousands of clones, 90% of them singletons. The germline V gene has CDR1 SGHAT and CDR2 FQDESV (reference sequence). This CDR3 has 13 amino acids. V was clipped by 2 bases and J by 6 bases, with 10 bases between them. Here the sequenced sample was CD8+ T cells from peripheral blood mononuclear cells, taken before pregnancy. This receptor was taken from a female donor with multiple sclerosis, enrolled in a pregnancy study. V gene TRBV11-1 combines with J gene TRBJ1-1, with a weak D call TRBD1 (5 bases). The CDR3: CASSLKARAEAFF. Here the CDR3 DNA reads TGTGCCAGCAGCTTAAAGGCCAGGGCTGAAGCTTTCTTT.